This T cell receptor beta chain was found in a study of blood T cell repertoires in COVID-19 (dated by TCRdb to the early 2020s). Some background on the complete study: Samples covering the acute and convalescent phases of COVID-19 were provided by collaborators in the United States, Italy and Spain. HLA class I and class II types, where available, came from metadata supplied by the sample provider rather than from assay-based typing. Subjects who had been exposed to COVID-19, were actively infected with it, or had recovered from it provided the deeply sampled blood TCRbeta repertoires that made up the dataset. The repertoires were released in a freely available public database intended as a resource for research on the immune response to SARS-CoV-2. Sample metadata almost always included a de-identified subject ID, COVID-19 status, age in years and sex. The samples were drawn from the first 160 participants of the ongoing ImmuneRACE study and from 950 to 1,500 subjects provided by 6 global collaborators. The prospective study material was composed of cDNA or gDNA derived from T cells, B-cell-depleted T cells, or PBMCs. Overall results and qualifications from the work: How much clinical and demographic metadata was included differed by source and by participant, and the metadata was provided uncurated.

TCRbeta CDR3 regions were amplified from genomic DNA by means of the immunoSEQ Assay, a bias-controlled multiplex PCR. Per the original workflow: Within the assay, amplification of reference gene primers was used to estimate how many nucleated cells each sample contained. To quantify the absolute abundance of each unique TCRbeta CDR3 rearrangement, sequence reads were collapsed and filtered. For each sample, productive Simpson clonality was calculated as the square root of Simpson's diversity index over productive rearrangements. Imported from immuneACCESS, the table was reduced by TCRdb to in-frame sequences with V and J called. These copies leave out some clones; in studies compared against another copy, an unresolved V gene accounts for under half, and the cause of the remainder is not known. V, J and clone size are those of that table, while D and trimming were read from the DNA. The sample contains about 220,000 clones, 65% to 90% of them found a single time. The ten largest clones add up to around 2.5% of the sample.

One collaborating source in Seattle enrolled patients while the patients were actively infected and followed the patients over time throughout the course of disease. Whole blood was collected in K2EDTA tubes by collaborating institutions according to the institutions' own protocols. For TCRbeta analysis, collaborators shipped samples in one of three forms: frozen whole blood, isolated PBMCs, or DNA extracted from either of those sample types. Relative to germline, V is missing 1 base and J is missing 3 bases, with 8 bases of the junction outside any gene match. The CDR3 goes from the cysteine to the phenylalanine over 17 residues. The entry retains the CDR3 DNA only, 51 bases that are in frame from base 1. The germline V gene provides CDR1 SGHRS and CDR2 YFSETQ. In the case of this clone: What this receptor recognizes is not known. Qualities for individual bases were not recorded, and no much larger clone is one base off.

The sequence was collected from a woman aged 70-85 years with COVID-19, enrolled during active disease. This chain joins TRBV5-1 to TRBJ2-1; 9 junctional bases match TRBD1. The sequencing sample was made of peripheral blood. The DNA sequence follows: TGCGCCAGCAGCTTGTGGCCCCGGGACAGGGTCTACAATGAGCAGTTCTTC. This codes for CASSLWPRDRVYNEQFF. Supplemented by the reference TRBV5-1 and TRBJ2-1 proteins around the CDR3, the complete variable domain is KAGVTQTPRYLIKTRGQQVTLSCSPISGHRSVSWYQQTPGQGLQFLFEYFSETQRNKGNFPGRFSGRQFSNSRSEMNVSTLELGDSALYLCASSLWPRDRVYNEQFFGPGTRLTVL.